The sequence of this T cell receptor beta chain was determined in a study of blood T cell repertoires in COVID-19. Study summary: Some COVID-19 samples were acute and others convalescent; all came from the United States, Italy and Spain.

Profiling relied on immunoSEQ multiplex PCR, and the TCRdb table lists in-frame clones only, not all of them. The sample lists 260,000 or so clones; 88% were seen once. The specimen was peripheral blood. This sequence originates from a human donor in a cohort sampled during active COVID-19.

The CDR3 sequence is CASRAKGGASREQYF. CDR3 nucleotides: TGTGCCAGCAGGGCCAAGGGGGGGGCCTCTCGCGAGCAGTACTTC. The rearrangement uses TRBV3-1 (or the pseudogene TRBV3-2) and TRBJ2-7, with D possibly being TRBD2 (7 bases). The CDR3 runs 15 residues. Trimming left V 6 bases short and J 6 bases short, with 21 bases between. In germline, CDR1 is LGHDT, CDR2 YNNKEL (reference sequence).